This T cell receptor (beta chain) was sequenced during a study of CD8+ T cells in alopecia areata. Whole-study results and caveats: Normal-skin resident alphabeta T cells also appear among scalp sample sequences. Greater clonality was observed in lesional scalp samples, especially alopecia totalis/universalis, versus normal scalp. Shared TCR sequences were less clear between patients than in mice, possibly partly from HLA diversity.

With respect to this clone: Its antigen is as yet unknown.

PBMCs served as the source from which CD4+ and CD8+ T cells were sorted. This CDR3 comprises 12 residues. V shed 7 bases and J shed 3 bases, with 9 bases lying between them. CDR1 SNHLY and CDR2 FYNNEI come from the germline V gene. cDNA reverse transcribed from extracted RNA served as the sequencing template. The table came from immunoSEQ multiplex PCR; TCRdb's copy has only in-frame clones and leaves some out. The sample lists approximately 100,000 clones; roughly 50% were seen once. The chain carries TRBV2 and TRBJ1-1; the D is unclear. The TCR comes from a human donor in good health. The specimen sequenced was CD4+ T cells sorted from blood. CDR3 protein: CASTRRDTEAFF. The CDR3 nucleotides read TGTGCCAGCACCCGGAGGGACACTGAAGCTTTCTTT.